This T cell receptor beta chain emerged from a study of patients and donors after allogeneic stem cell transplantation. Germline CDR1 SGHTA, CDR2 FQGNSA. Trimming took 0 bases from V and 9 from J, leaving 9 bases between them. This CDR3 has 14 amino acids. One entry per CDR3 protein, called by TCRdb with MiXCR from the RT-PCR reads. The sample gives roughly 940,000 distinct CDR3 sequences, more than 15% of which show up once; 6% is in the top ten. The chain combines TRBV7-2 with TRBJ1-6, with D possibly being TRBD1 (5 bases). This clonotype was obtained from a human donor who was either an allogeneic HSCT recipient or a stem cell or donor lymphocyte infusion donor (not recorded which). It is not recorded whose cells these are; they may come from a transplant donor. Source material: blood, either unsorted or a sorted T cell fraction (not recorded which). CDR3 region: CASSLAGVGSPLHF. CDR3 bases: TGTGCCAGCAGCTTAGCGGGGGTGGGTTCACCCCTCCACTTT. Filled out from reference TRBV7-2 and TRBJ1-6, the complete variable domain reads GAGVSQSPSNKVTEKGKDVELRCDPISGHTALYWYRQSLGQGLEFLIYFQGNSAPDKSGLPSDRFSAERTGGSVSTLTIQRTQQEDSAVYLCASSLAGVGSPLHFGNGTRLTVT.